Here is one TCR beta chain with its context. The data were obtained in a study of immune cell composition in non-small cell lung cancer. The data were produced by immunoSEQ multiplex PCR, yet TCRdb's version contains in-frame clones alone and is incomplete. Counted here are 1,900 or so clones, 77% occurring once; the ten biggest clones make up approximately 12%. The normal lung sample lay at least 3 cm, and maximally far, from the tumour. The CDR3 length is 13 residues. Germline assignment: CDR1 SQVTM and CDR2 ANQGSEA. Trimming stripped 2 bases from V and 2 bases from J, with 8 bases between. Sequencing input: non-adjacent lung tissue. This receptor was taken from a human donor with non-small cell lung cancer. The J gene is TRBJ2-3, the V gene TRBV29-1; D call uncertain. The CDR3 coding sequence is TGCAGCGTTGAAACAGCTCCCACAGATACGCAGTATTTT. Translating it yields CSVETAPTDTQYF.